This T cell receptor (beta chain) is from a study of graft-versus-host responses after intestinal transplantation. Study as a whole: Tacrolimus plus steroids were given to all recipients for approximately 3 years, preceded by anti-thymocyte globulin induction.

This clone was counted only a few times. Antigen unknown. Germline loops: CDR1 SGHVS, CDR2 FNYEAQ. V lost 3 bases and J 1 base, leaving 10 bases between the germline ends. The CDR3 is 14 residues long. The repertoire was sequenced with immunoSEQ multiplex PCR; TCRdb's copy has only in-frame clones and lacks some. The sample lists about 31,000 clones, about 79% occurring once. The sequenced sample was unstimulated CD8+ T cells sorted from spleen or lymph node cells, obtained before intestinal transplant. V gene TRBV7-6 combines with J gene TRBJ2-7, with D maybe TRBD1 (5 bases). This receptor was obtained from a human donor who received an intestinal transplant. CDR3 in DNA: TGTGCCAGCAGCTTCAGGGTCGATTCCTACGAGCAGTACTTC. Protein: CASSFRVDSYEQYF.